Listed here are 11 T cell receptor beta chains from one sample, sequenced in a study of blood T cell repertoires in COVID-19. Assay: immunoSEQ multiplex PCR; the TCRdb copy retains only in-frame clones and omits some. The sample lists around 190,000 clones, 80% to 90% occurring once. The sequencing sample was made of peripheral blood. The receptor set was obtained from a woman of 80 years or more with acute or convalescent COVID-19.

The chain has TRBV20-1 and TRBJ2-7; TRBD1 is a possible D gene (6 bases). Trimming stripped 5 bases from V and 6 bases from J, with 11 bases between. From germline, CDR1 is DFQATT and CDR2 SNEGSKA (reference sequence). This CDR3 has 11 residues. This CDR3 is CSAAQGGEQYF. Here the CDR3 DNA reads TGCAGTGCTGCCCAAGGGGGCGAGCAGTACTTC.

V is TRBV18 and J is TRBJ2-6; D call uncertain. The V gene lost 0 bases and the J gene lost 0 bases, with 12 bases spanning the gap. The germline V gene has CDR1 KGHSH and CDR2 LQKENI. The CDR3 has 18 amino acids. CDR3 in amino acids: CASSPPLSLGSGANVLTF. The CDR3 DNA is TGTGCCAGCTCACCACCGTTGAGTCTTGGCTCTGGGGCCAACGTCCTGACTTTC.

The chain couples TRBV9 to TRBJ2-3; 7 bases are shared with TRBD2. The CDR3 runs to 16 residues. CDR1 and CDR2 from the germline V gene are SGDLS and YYNGEE. The J segment lost 3 bases and the V segment lost 4 bases, leaving 11 bases of the junction unmatched. DNA of the CDR3: TGTGCCAGCAGCATAAGGGAGGGGTGGGGGACAGATACGCAGTATTTT. It is translated as CASSIREGWGTDTQYF. Looking up the rest from reference TRBV9 and TRBJ2-3 gives the full variable domain: DSGVTQTPKHLITATGQRVTLRCSPRSGDLSVYWYQQSLDQGLQFLIQYYNGEERAKGNILERFSAQQFPDLHSELNLSSLELGDSALYFCASSIREGWGTDTQYFGPGTRLTVL.

In this sample, this clone turned up once. The chain carries TRBV28 and TRBJ2-7, with D possibly matching TRBD1 (6 bases). The length of the CDR3 is 14 residues. The germline V gene has CDR1 MDHEN and CDR2 SYDVKM. V dropped 4 bases and J dropped 3 bases, with 13 bases sitting between them. The DNA for the CDR3 is TGTGCCAGCAGTTCATTCAGGGGTGACTACGAGCAGTACTTC. It codes for CASSSFRGDYEQYF.

This clone came up a few times. The chain is built from TRBV19 and TRBJ2-7, with 9 bases matching TRBD1. Germline values: CDR1 LNHDA, CDR2 SQIVND (reference sequence). V was pared by 5 bases and J by 5 bases, with 4 bases of the junction left unmatched. This CDR3 spans 13 amino acids. CDR3: CASSGGQGNEQYF. DNA of the CDR3: TGTGCCAGTAGTGGTGGACAGGGGAACGAGCAGTACTTC.

The chain employs TRBV19 and TRBJ2-4; 8 nucleotides agree with TRBD2. Germline V gene sequence: CDR1 LNHDA, CDR2 SQIVND (reference sequence). The ends lost 7 bases at V and 7 bases at J; junction bases unmatched: 6. The CDR3 runs 13 residues. The CDR3 is CASIPAGANIQYF. CDR3 nucleotide sequence: TGTGCCAGTATTCCAGCGGGAGCTAACATTCAGTACTTC.

The chain links TRBV19 to TRBJ2-7, with TRBD2 as a possible D gene (6 bases). V was cut by 7 bases and J by 2 bases, with 15 bases left in between. Per germline, CDR1 LNHDA and CDR2 SQIVND (reference sequence). The CDR3 runs to 14 residues. CDR3 bases: TGTGCCAGTACCCCCGGGGGACTTGCCTACGAGCAGTACTTC. It is translated as CASTPGGLAYEQYF.

This clone is a singleton in its sample. The chain couples TRBV7-2 to TRBJ2-7; TRBD1 matches at 8 bases. Germline CDR1 and CDR2: SGHTA and FQGNSA. V lost 4 bases, J lost 6 bases, and 5 bases stayed unmatched. The CDR3 covers 13 residues. CDR3 in DNA: TGTGCCAGCAGCTCCGACAGGGGAGGCGAGCAGTACTTC. This translates into CASSSDRGGEQYF.

This chain connects TRBV2 to TRBJ2-7; 10 nucleotides agree with TRBD2. The J segment lost 4 bases and the V segment lost 4 bases, leaving 4 bases of the junction unmatched. This CDR3 contains 14 residues. Germline V gene sequence: CDR1 SNHLY, CDR2 FYNNEI. In DNA form, the CDR3 reads TGTGCCAGCAGTGGGCTAGCGGGAGAATACGAGCAGTACTTC. Translation gives CASSGLAGEYEQYF.

The J gene is TRBJ2-7, the V gene TRBV11-2; no definite D call. CDR3 size: 15 residues. V dropped 5 bases and J dropped 7 bases, with 21 bases sitting between them. From germline, CDR1 is SGHAT and CDR2 FQNNGV. The CDR3 is CASSQGIASLWEQYF. In DNA form, the CDR3 reads TGTGCCAGCAGCCAAGGTATAGCCAGCCTGTGGGAGCAGTACTTC.

The chain employs TRBV24-1 and TRBJ2-1, with TRBD1 identical over 7 bases. The CDR3 spans 15 residues. V dropped 3 bases and J dropped 8; count of bases not matched to a gene: 9. The germline V gene encodes CDR1 KGHDR and CDR2 SFDVKD. The CDR3 sequence: CATSDAGDSRDEQFF. In DNA form, the CDR3 reads TGTGCCACCAGTGATGCTGGGGACAGCCGGGATGAGCAGTTCTTC.